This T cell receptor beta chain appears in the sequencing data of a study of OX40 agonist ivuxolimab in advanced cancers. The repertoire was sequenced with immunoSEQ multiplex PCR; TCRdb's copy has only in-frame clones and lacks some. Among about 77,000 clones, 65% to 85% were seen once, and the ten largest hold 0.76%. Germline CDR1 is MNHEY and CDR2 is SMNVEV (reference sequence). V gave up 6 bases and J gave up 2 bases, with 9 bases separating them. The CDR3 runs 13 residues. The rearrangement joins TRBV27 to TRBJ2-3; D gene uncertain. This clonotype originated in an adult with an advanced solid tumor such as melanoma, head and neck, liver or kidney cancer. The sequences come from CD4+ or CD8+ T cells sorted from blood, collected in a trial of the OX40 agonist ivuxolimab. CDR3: CASRGRFTDTQYF. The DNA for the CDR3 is TGTGCCAGCAGGGGCAGGTTCACAGATACGCAGTATTTT.